These 26 T cell receptor beta chains were all obtained from the same sample, sequenced in a study of human T cells and chemical hapten exposure. TCRdb reprocessed the RACE reads via MiXCR and lists one record per CDR3 protein. The sample has about 13,000 distinct CDR3 sequences, roughly 15% seen once. Noted time point: patch test 1, 2 weeks after DPC sensitization. Stated treatment: therapeutic diphenylcyclopropenone sensitization with weekly scalp DPC. Sequencing was performed on whole blood, taken in connection with sensitization to the hapten diphenylcyclopropenone (DPC). These receptors all come from a woman between 25 and 40 years old with alopecia areata. Some clones in this sample may be carry-over from other donors' samples.

The chain uses TRBV28 and TRBJ2-1; D is possibly TRBD2 (6 bases). Germline CDR1 and CDR2: MDHEN and SYDVKM. The V and J ends lost 3 bases and 6 bases respectively, with 9 bases between them. The length of the CDR3 is 13 residues. The CDR3 DNA follows: TGTGCCAGCAGTTTCCGGGACTTCAATGAGCAGTTCTTC. Translating gives CASSFRDFNEQFF.

This chain links TRBV29-1 with TRBJ2-2; D gene unclear. The germline V gene has CDR1 SQVTM and CDR2 ANQGSEA. This CDR3 spans 13 amino acids. The V end was cut by 4 bases, the J end by 0 bases, with 6 bases between. CDR3 region: CSVGRSNTGELFF. The CDR3 bases are TGCAGCGTTGGGCGGTCGAACACCGGGGAGCTGTTTTTT.

This clonotype came up many times. The chain uses TRBV7-9 and TRBJ1-5; tentative D call: TRBD1 (6 bases). The CDR3 covers 15 residues. The germline V gene encodes CDR1 SEHNR and CDR2 FQNEAQ (reference sequence). Trimming took 3 bases from V and 3 from J, leaving 12 bases between them. The chain's CDR3 is CASSFGYRDNQPQHF. In DNA, the CDR3 is TGTGCCAGCAGCTTTGGCTACAGGGACAATCAGCCCCAGCATTTT.

The V call is TRBV10-2, the J call TRBJ2-1; 8 nucleotides align to TRBD2. V dropped 3 bases and J dropped 7; count of bases not matched to a gene: 8. The CDR3 loop spans 15 amino acids. CDR1 and CDR2 (germline): WSHSY, SAAADI. This chain's CDR3 is CASSDIAGSWNEQFF. The CDR3 DNA is TGCGCCAGCAGTGACATAGCGGGATCATGGAATGAGCAGTTCTTC.

This clonotype ranks as medium-sized. The chain joins TRBV19 to TRBJ1-4, with D possibly TRBD1 on 6 matching bases. CDR3 length: 13 amino acids. The V end was cut by 6 bases, the J end by 12 bases, with 17 bases between. Germline loops: CDR1 LNHDA, CDR2 SQIVND (reference sequence). This CDR3 is CASRDNRAQELFF. The CDR3 coding sequence is TGTGCCAGTAGAGACAACAGGGCCCAGGAACTGTTTTTT.

J is TRBJ2-4 and V is TRBV29-1, with D perhaps TRBD1 or TRBD2 (6 bases each). Per the germline V gene, CDR1 is SQVTM and CDR2 is ANQGSEA. The length of the CDR3 is 12 residues. CDR3 residues: CPGPGGPNIQYF. The CDR3 DNA is TGCCCAGGGCCCGGGGGCCCCAACATTCAGTACTTC.

This clonotype is judged medium-sized (0.01 to 0.1%). The CDR3 bases are TGTGCCAGCAGAACACTCCGAGGTGTTTTCGATGGCTACACCTTC. Amino acid sequence: CASRTLRGVFDGYTF. The rearrangement joins TRBV12-3 or TRBV12-4 to TRBJ1-2; D unclear. Deletions cut 6 bases from V and 6 bases from J, with 20 bases between. The CDR3 runs 15 residues.

The V call is TRBV3-1, the J call TRBJ1-1, with D uncertain. Germline V gene data show CDR1 as LGHDT and CDR2 as YNNKEL (reference sequence). The CDR3 spans 13 residues. V lost 1 base and J lost 3, with 6 bases in between. In DNA form, the CDR3 reads TGTGCCAGCAGCCAAGTGGTCCACACTGAAGCTTTCTTT. Translated: CASSQVVHTEAFF.

This clonotype was detected many times. This chain uses TRBV7-9 with TRBJ2-1, with 8 bases matching TRBD2. V lost 2 bases to trimming and J lost 4 bases; unmatched junction nucleotides: 4. The CDR3 has 15 residues. Germline CDR1 and CDR2: SEHNR and FQNEAQ (reference sequence). The CDR3 protein is CASSLMRGVYNEQFF. The CDR3 region has the DNA TGTGCCAGCAGCTTAATGCGGGGGGTATACAATGAGCAGTTCTTC.

This clonotype was detected ten times or more. V and J are TRBV28 and TRBJ1-4; D perhaps matches TRBD1 (5 bases). Germline V CDR1 and CDR2: MDHEN, SYDVKM. There are 16 residues in the CDR3. The ends were cut back, 4 bases at V and 8 bases at J, with 20 bases in the middle. The CDR3 protein is CASSSLKAGPGEKLFF. The CDR3 DNA is TGTGCCAGCAGTTCCCTAAAAGCAGGGCCTGGCGAAAAACTGTTTTTT.

This clonotype has ten or more counts. V is TRBV29-1 and J is TRBJ2-3; unclear D gene. This CDR3 is 12 amino acids long. Germline CDR1 reads SQVTM; CDR2 reads ANQGSEA. Deletions cut 3 bases from V and 1 base from J, with 5 bases between. CDR3 coding DNA: TGCAGCGTTGAGCGCGGCACAGATACGCAGTATTTT. Its translation: CSVERGTDTQYF.

This clonotype occurred many times. This chain connects TRBV9 to TRBJ2-2; 11 nucleotides agree with TRBD2. CDR3 size: 14 residues. V lost 5 bases, J lost 4 bases, and 1 base stayed unmatched. Germline-derived CDR1 and CDR2 are SGDLS and YYNGEE. The CDR3 sequence is CASRLAGGTGELFF. For the CDR3, the DNA is TGTGCCAGCAGGCTAGCGGGGGGCACCGGGGAGCTGTTTTTT.

CDR3 region: CSARDLEGTYEQYF. The CDR3 DNA is TGCAGTGCTAGAGATCTAGAGGGCACCTACGAGCAGTACTTC. The genes are TRBV20-1 and TRBJ2-7, with a possible D match to TRBD2 (5 bases). The CDR3 consists of 14 residues. V lost 0 bases to trimming and J lost 2 bases, with 11 bases between them. The germline V gene encodes CDR1 DFQATT and CDR2 SNEGSKA (reference sequence).

By share of the sample, this clonotype is medium-sized. The V gene is TRBV5-1, the J gene TRBJ2-7; D gene ambiguous. Germline V CDR1 and CDR2: SGHRS, YFSETQ. Deletions cut 0 bases from V and 2 bases from J, with 9 bases between. This CDR3 region has 14 residues. CDR3 in amino acids: CASSLDGYAYEQYF. CDR3 coding DNA: TGCGCCAGCAGCTTGGATGGGTATGCCTACGAGCAGTACTTC.

This clonotype appeared a few times. The chain couples TRBV3-1 to TRBJ2-1; D gene uncertain. There are 15 residues in the CDR3. CDR1 and CDR2 (germline): LGHDT, YNNKEL (reference sequence). Trimming took 5 bases from V and 4 from J, leaving 15 bases between them. The CDR3, as DNA: TGTGCCAGCAGCATCCTCCAGAGGTTGTACAATGAGCAGTTCTTC. It is translated as CASSILQRLYNEQFF.

By sample fraction, this clonotype is medium-sized. V is TRBV21-1 and J is TRBJ2-7. TRBV21-1 is a pseudogene segment. The CDR3 runs 12 residues. The chain's CDR3 is CASSKSLSEQYV. The DNA of the CDR3 is TGTGCCAGCAGCAAAAGTCTTAGCGAGCAGTACGTC.

This clonotype came up many times. The V call is TRBV19, the J call TRBJ2-5, with D unclear. This CDR3 is 13 amino acids long. The V gene's germline CDR1 is LNHDA and CDR2 SQIVND (reference sequence). V was trimmed by 5 bases and J by 2 bases, leaving 9 bases between them. The CDR3 loop is CASSDQVQETQYF. CDR3 bases: TGTGCCAGTAGTGACCAGGTTCAAGAGACCCAGTACTTC.

At least ten counts were recorded for this clonotype. This chain connects TRBV11-2 to TRBJ2-2, with 8 bases aligning to TRBD1. The CDR3 is 15 amino acids. The germline CDR1 and CDR2 sequences are SGHAT and FQNNGV. J lost 6 bases, V lost 1 base, and 4 bases had no gene match. The CDR3 sequence is CASSLVGQGPGELFF. The CDR3 DNA reads as TGTGCCAGCAGCTTAGTAGGACAGGGACCCGGGGAGCTGTTTTTT.

This clonotype was counted at least ten times. The chain uses TRBV7-8 and TRBJ1-4, with a possible D match to TRBD1 (5 bases). Germline V CDR1 and CDR2: SGHVS, FQNEAQ. V was cut by 3 bases and J by 8 bases, with 16 bases left in between. The CDR3 totals 15 residues. DNA of the CDR3: TGTGCCAGCAGCTTCCTTTCAGGGATGTTCGAAAAACTGTTTTTT. It codes for CASSFLSGMFEKLFF.

V gene TRBV2 combines with J gene TRBJ2-7, with a tentative D call TRBD2 (5 bases). The CDR3 is 14 residues long. Trimming removed 3 bases at V and 5 bases at J, with 14 bases between. Germline values: CDR1 SNHLY, CDR2 FYNNEI. The CDR3 spells CASSELDGSHEQYV. In DNA, the CDR3 is TGTGCCAGCAGTGAGCTGGATGGGAGCCACGAGCAGTACGTC.

This clonotype was recorded many times. The genes are TRBV7-9 and TRBJ1-6, with D unclear. Germline CDR1 is SEHNR and CDR2 is FQNEAQ (reference sequence). V was pared by 0 bases and J by 7 bases, with 7 bases between. This CDR3 has 14 residues. CDR3 DNA: TGTGCCAGCAGCTTAGCAGGGCGAAATTCACCCCTCCACTTT. Its protein is CASSLAGRNSPLHF.

The chain joins TRBV2 to TRBJ1-3; 7 positions match TRBD1. CDR3 length: 12 residues. CDR1 and CDR2 (germline): SNHLY, FYNNEI. The V gene end was trimmed by 8 bases and the J gene end by 4 bases; junction bases not matched to a gene: 2. As DNA, the CDR3 is TGTGCCAGCGGGACAGCAGGAAACACCATATATTTT. As protein: CASGTAGNTIYF. Full variable domain (outside the CDR3, taken from reference TRBV2 and TRBJ1-3): EPEVTQTPSHQVTQMGQEVILRCVPISNHLYFYWYRQILGQKVEFLVSFYNNEISEKSEIFDDQFSVERPDGSNFTLKIRSTKLEDSAMYFCASGTAGNTIYFGEGSWLTVV.

This clonotype showed up many times. This chain links TRBV7-9 with TRBJ1-6; 7 bases are shared with TRBD1. The CDR3 contains 14 residues. Germline CDR1 reads SEHNR; CDR2 reads FQNEAQ (reference sequence). With 2 bases clipped from V and 8 bases from J, the junction kept 3 bases outside the gene matches. This CDR3 is CASSLQTGHSPLHF. The CDR3 DNA is TGTGCCAGCAGCTTACAGACAGGGCATTCACCCCTCCACTTT.

In nucleotides, the CDR3 is TGTGCCAGCAGTTACTCTCGGACTAGCGGGGGAAGGGATGAGCAGTTCTTC. It codes for CASSYSRTSGGRDEQFF. The chain couples TRBV6-6 to TRBJ2-1, with 13 bases matching TRBD2. This CDR3 region has 17 residues. Germline lookup yields CDR1 MNHNY and CDR2 SVGAGI (reference sequence). Trimming cost V 0 bases and J 8 bases; bases outside gene matches: 7.

This clonotype is categorized as medium-sized. The chain links TRBV29-1 to TRBJ2-3, with D perhaps TRBD1 (5 bases). CDR1 and CDR2 (germline): SQVTM, ANQGSEA. The CDR3 sequence is 13 residues long. In nucleotides, the CDR3 is TGCAGTTTGAAGGGGCAGTACACAGATACGCAGTATTTT. Residues: CSLKGQYTDTQYF.

The table lists this clonotype with many counts. This chain uses TRBV20-1 with TRBJ2-1; the match to TRBD2 covers 9 bases. Germline V gene data show CDR1 as DFQATT and CDR2 as SNEGSKA (reference sequence). The V segment lost 0 bases and the J segment 3 bases; nucleotides outside the gene matches: 12. The CDR3 is made up of 18 amino acids. The CDR3 reads CSARDYGSAGGNYNEQFF. The CDR3 nucleotides read TGCAGTGCTAGAGATTACGGTAGCGCGGGGGGGAACTACAATGAGCAGTTCTTC.